The 9 T cell receptor beta chains given below trace back to one sample, sequenced in a study of blood T cell repertoires in COVID-19. Some clones are missing from TCRdb's copy, which holds only in-frame ones; the method was immunoSEQ multiplex PCR. The data hold roughly 140,000 clones, with about 88% observed a single time. Sequenced sample: peripheral blood. Receptor source: a human donor in a cohort sampled during active COVID-19.

The gene calls are TRBV28 and TRBJ1-6, with D uncertain. V was clipped by 5 bases and J by 7 bases, with 6 bases between them. CDR3 size: 12 residues. Germline CDR1 reads MDHEN; CDR2 reads SYDVKM. CDR3 sequence: CASSPPNSPLHF. CDR3 DNA sequence: TGTGCCAGCAGTCCCCCGAATTCACCCCTCCACTTT.

This sequence joins TRBV29-1 and TRBJ1-2; D is undetermined. This CDR3 comprises 16 residues. Trimming left V 0 bases short and J 3 bases short, with 17 bases between. Germline V gene sequence: CDR1 SQVTM, CDR2 ANQGSEA. CDR3 amino acids: CSVEDLAGKRDYGYTF. DNA for the CDR3: TGCAGCGTTGAAGATCTCGCCGGGAAGAGGGACTATGGCTACACCTTC.

This clone was observed a few times. The V gene is TRBV28, the J gene TRBJ2-7; 7 bases fit TRBD1. V gave up 6 bases and J gave up 12 bases; unmatched junction bases: 20. In germline, CDR1 is MDHEN, CDR2 SYDVKM. The CDR3 is made up of 15 amino acids. Here the CDR3 reads CASRNTDRDTPRSYF. The CDR3 DNA reads as TGTGCCAGCAGAAACACTGACAGGGACACCCCAAGGTCGTACTTC.

The chain is built from TRBV13 and TRBJ1-6; 7 bases are a match to TRBD1. CDR3 size: 14 residues. J lost 10 bases, V lost 2 bases, and 5 bases had no gene match. The germline CDR1 and CDR2 sequences are PRHDT and FYEKMQ (reference sequence). CDR3 DNA sequence: TGTGCCAGCAGCTTAAACAGGGGAAGGTCACCCCTCCACTTT. This encodes CASSLNRGRSPLHF.

V is TRBV14 and J is TRBJ1-1, with TRBD1 identical over 7 bases. Germline lookup yields CDR1 SGHDN and CDR2 FVKESK. J was trimmed by 5 bases and V by 0 bases; bases with no gene match: 9. This CDR3 is built from 16 residues. The CDR3 loop reads CASSQDNRGLVTEAFF. In DNA, the CDR3 is TGTGCCAGCAGCCAAGATAACAGGGGACTTGTAACTGAAGCTTTCTTT.

The V and J genes are TRBV19 and TRBJ2-1; D is perhaps TRBD2 (5 bases). This CDR3 contains 14 residues. CDR1 LNHDA and CDR2 SQIVND come from the germline V gene (reference sequence). Deletions cut 6 bases from V and 8 bases from J, with 17 bases between. DNA for the CDR3: TGTGCCAGTAGCCGTTTAAGGGAGACCGATGAGCAGTTCTTC. Its protein is CASSRLRETDEQFF.

This CDR3 is CATSRDLRDRGHPDTQYF. CDR3 bases: TGTGCCACCAGCAGAGATCTCCGGGACAGGGGGCACCCAGATACGCAGTATTTT. The chain is built from TRBV15 and TRBJ2-3; 12 bases fit TRBD1. This CDR3 has 18 amino acids. Germline loops: CDR1 LNHNV, CDR2 YYDKDF (reference sequence). V shed 0 bases, J shed 4 bases, and the junction held 8 bases outside the gene matches. Using reference TRBV15 and TRBJ2-3 for the parts outside the CDR3, the full variable domain is DAMVIQNPRYQVTQFGKPVTLSCSQTLNHNVMYWYQQKSSQAPKLLFHYYDKDFNNEADTPDNFQSRRPNTSFCFLDIRSPGLGDTAMYLCATSRDLRDRGHPDTQYFGPGTRLTVL.

The chain carries TRBV6-2 or TRBV6-3 and TRBJ2-3, with 10 bases matching TRBD1. The germline gives CDR1 MNHEY, CDR2 SVGEGT. CDR3 size: 15 residues. Trimming cost V 2 bases and J 1 base; bases outside gene matches: 0. The CDR3 bases are TGTGCCAGCAGTTACGGGACAGGGGGCACAGATACGCAGTATTTT. It yields the protein CASSYGTGGTDTQYF.

The rearrangement links TRBV7-9 to TRBJ2-3; D is possibly TRBD2 (6 bases). Germline V gene data show CDR1 as SEHNR and CDR2 as FQNEAQ (reference sequence). With 3 bases removed from V and 0 bases from J, the gap between germline ends came to 16 bases. The CDR3 runs to 17 residues. The chain's CDR3 is CASSLYPGTLSTDTQYF. Here the CDR3 DNA reads TGTGCCAGCAGCTTGTATCCCGGGACTCTAAGCACAGATACGCAGTATTTT.